These 13 T cell receptor beta chains came from one sample sequenced in a study of CD8+ T cells in alopecia areata. The authors extracted RNA and reverse transcribed it into cDNA as the sequencing template. Clones were sequenced by immunoSEQ multiplex PCR, and TCRdb holds only the in-frame ones, with some missing. The data show around 190,000 clones, with around 50% seen just once and approximately 4.9% held by the top ten. The sample consisted of CD8+ T cells sorted from blood. These receptor sequences come from a human donor in good health.

The chain is built from TRBV7-9 and TRBJ1-2; D call uncertain. This CDR3 spans 18 amino acids. Germline lookup yields CDR1 SEHNR and CDR2 FQNEAQ (reference sequence). The V end lost 5 bases, the J end lost 8 bases, and 30 bases lay between the germline ends. CDR3 DNA sequence: TGTGCCAGCAGCCCTCCCATATCCCTTGCTCCCCGAGGAGGGGGCTACACCTTC. Residues: CASSPPISLAPRGGGYTF.

The CDR3 reads CSVKTGTANTGELFF. CDR3 nucleotides: TGCAGCGTCAAGACAGGGACAGCGAACACCGGGGAGCTGTTTTTT. The chain employs TRBV29-1 and TRBJ2-2; 7 bases agree with TRBD1. This CDR3 has 15 residues. V was clipped by 6 bases and J by 0 bases; unmatched bases: 7. Germline V gene sequence: CDR1 SQVTM, CDR2 ANQGSEA.

This sequence joins TRBV29-1 and TRBJ1-2; D not certain. The CDR3 has 11 amino acids. Germline V lookup: CDR1 SQVTM, CDR2 ANQGSEA. CDR3 bases: TGCGGCATTACCTATGTTTCGGGCTACACCTTC. It is translated as CGITYVSGYTF.

Only a few counts were recorded for this clone. The chain carries TRBV5-4 and TRBJ2-1; possibly TRBD1 or TRBD2 for D (6 bases each). The CDR3 loop spans 16 amino acids. Trimming left V 3 bases short and J 6 bases short, with 19 bases between. Germline CDR1 and CDR2: SGHNT and YYREEE (reference sequence). CDR3 nucleotide sequence: TGTGCCAGCAGCTACCTGGGGGGTCCAGGGGTCAATGAGCAGTTCTTC. Its protein product is CASSYLGGPGVNEQFF. The full variable domain, in which reference TRBV5-4 and TRBJ2-1 provide the parts outside the CDR3, is ETGVTQSPTHLIKTRGQQVTLRCSSQSGHNTVSWYQQALGQGPQFIFQYYREEENGRGNFPPRFSGLQFPNYSSELNVNALELDDSALYLCASSYLGGPGVNEQFFGPGTRLTVL.

Regarding this clone: This CDR3 is also generated by other DNA sequences in the sample. This chain joins TRBV4-1 and TRBJ1-1; the D gene is possibly TRBD1 (5 bases). This CDR3 spans 15 amino acids. Trimming took off 0 bases at V and 1 base at J, with 9 bases between the two ends. CDR1 is MGHRA and CDR2 is YSYEKL in the germline V gene. Here the CDR3 reads CASSQEPGGNTEAFF. For the CDR3, the DNA is TGCGCCAGCAGCCAAGAACCCGGGGGGAACACTGAAGCTTTCTTT.

J is TRBJ2-3 and V is TRBV7-8, with D uncertain. V lost 5 bases, J lost 1 base, and 7 bases lay in between. The CDR3 totals 13 residues. From germline, CDR1 is SGHVS and CDR2 FQNEAQ. CDR3 nucleotide sequence: TGTGCCAGCAGCCCCCCCGGCACAGATACGCAGTATTTT. Amino acids: CASSPPGTDTQYF.

The gene calls are TRBV4-1 and TRBJ1-5; D ambiguous. In germline, CDR1 is MGHRA, CDR2 YSYEKL. With 0 bases removed from V and 7 bases from J, the gap between germline ends came to 7 bases. The CDR3 consists of 13 residues. CDR3 in amino acids: CASSQESGQPQHF. The DNA of the CDR3 is TGCGCCAGCAGCCAAGAGTCGGGGCAGCCCCAGCATTTT.

V is TRBV5-6 and J is TRBJ1-2; the D is unclear. The CDR3 is 14 residues long. The germline gives CDR1 SGHDT, CDR2 YYEEEE. V dropped 0 bases and J dropped 3 bases, with 9 bases sitting between them. The CDR3 loop is CASSLEARDYGYTF. CDR3 bases: TGTGCCAGCAGCTTGGAGGCGCGGGACTATGGCTACACCTTC.

The table lists this clone with a count of one. J is TRBJ1-6 and V is TRBV27; D ambiguous. V was shortened by 8 bases and J by 0 bases, with 5 bases between the two germline ends. Germline V gene data show CDR1 as MNHEY and CDR2 as SMNVEV (reference sequence). This CDR3 is built from 13 residues. The CDR3 reads CASASSYNSPLHF. The CDR3 region has the DNA TGTGCCAGCGCGAGCTCCTATAATTCACCCCTCCACTTT.

The J gene is TRBJ1-1, the V gene TRBV30; possibly TRBD1 for D (5 bases). The CDR3 sequence is 13 residues long. V dropped 1 base and J dropped 1 base, with 7 bases sitting between them. Germline V gene data show CDR1 as GTSNPN and CDR2 as SVGIG (reference sequence). The CDR3, as DNA: TGTGCCTGGAGTGGACAGAGGAACACTGAAGCTTTCTTT. It specifies CAWSGQRNTEAFF.

V gene TRBV30 combines with J gene TRBJ1-2; D perhaps matches TRBD1 (6 bases). V was cut by 1 base and J by 8 bases, with 14 bases left in between. The CDR3 extends over 13 amino acids. CDR1 GTSNPN and CDR2 SVGIG come from the germline V gene (reference sequence). The CDR3 nucleotides are TGTGCCTGGAGTGAACAGGGTATGAGGGGCTACACCTTC. It yields the protein CAWSEQGMRGYTF.

This clone was seen ten or more times. The same CDR3 also results from other DNA sequences found in this sample. The genes are TRBV12-5 and TRBJ2-7; the match to TRBD1 covers 8 bases. The trim removed 4 bases at V and 3 bases at J, leaving 5 bases unmatched. Germline CDR1 LGHNT, CDR2 FRNRAP. The CDR3 consists of 14 residues. CDR3 DNA sequence: TGTGCTAGTGGTTCGGGACAGGTGGGCTACGAGCAGTACTTC. This gives the protein CASGSGQVGYEQYF. The full variable domain, in which reference TRBV12-5 and TRBJ2-7 provide the parts outside the CDR3, is DARVTQTPRHKVTEMGQEVTMRCQPILGHNTVFWYRQTMMQGLELLAYFRNRAPLDDSGMPKDRFSAEMPDATLATLKIQPSEPRDSAVYFCASGSGQVGYEQYFGPGTRLTVT.

The rearrangement uses TRBV30 and TRBJ1-1, with D uncertain. The CDR3 contains 16 residues. Germline lookup yields CDR1 GTSNPN and CDR2 SVGIG (reference sequence). V dropped 2 bases and J dropped 4 bases, with 20 bases sitting between them. CDR3 nucleotide sequence: TGTGCCTGGAGTTCTTTAATAGGGCCAGGCTCCACTGAAGCTTTCTTT. Amino acids: CAWSSLIGPGSTEAFF.